Given below is one TCR beta chain in context. Its antigen is not identified. Each individual donor underwent a draw of about 9.1 milliliters of peripheral blood. Samples had at least 7 million PBMCs isolated from them. The CDR3 contains 15 residues. V was trimmed by 0 bases and J by 9 bases, leaving 18 bases between them. In germline, CDR1 is SGHRS, CDR2 YFSETQ. The data are from a study of blood T cells in healthy people across ages. Study outcomes and limitations: Whereas aged donors had fewer naive CD4+ cells, long-lived donors had more of them and higher diversity.

A J-beta primer mix and a sample-barcoded 5' primer were used in a second PCR of about 7 to 12 cycles. TCRdb itself ran the 5' RACE reads through MiXCR, one entry per CDR3 protein. The top ten clones hold 3% of a sample with around 780,000 distinct CDR3 sequences, about a quarter of them seen once. This sample was shared with a second study, whose subject was T cells of mothers and their children.

The J gene is TRBJ1-1, the V gene TRBV5-1; TRBD1 might be the D (5 bases). This receptor was taken from a boy younger than 18 in good health. Sequencing used blood. The chain's CDR3 is CASSLAGGGAGKAFF. The CDR3 coding sequence is TGCGCCAGCAGCTTGGCCGGAGGAGGGGCGGGTAAAGCTTTCTTT. The whole variable domain, remainder taken from reference TRBV5-1 and TRBJ1-1, is KAGVTQTPRYLIKTRGQQVTLSCSPISGHRSVSWYQQTPGQGLQFLFEYFSETQRNKGNFPGRFSGRQFSNSRSEMNVSTLELGDSALYLCASSLAGGGAGKAFFGQGTRLTVV.